This TCR beta chain is drawn from a study of T cell responses to AZD1222 COVID-19 vaccine. Study context: Pooled samples include second doses given at about 4 or 12 weeks. Study outcomes and limitations: Among vaccine-associated CD4 TCRs, coverage spanned spike, with dominance at 160-218 and 743-854. Clonal diversity was possibly underestimated, and the donors were mostly white British, with more females. At baseline, just 5 or 6 AZD1222 recipients tested seropositive.

Only a few counts were recorded for this clone. Its cognate antigen is unknown. With V trimmed by 5 bases and J by 0 bases, 8 bases remained unmatched. Germline lookup yields CDR1 SGDLS and CDR2 YYNGEE. The CDR3 consists of 17 residues. Assay: immunoSEQ multiplex PCR; the TCRdb copy retains only in-frame clones and omits some. The profile shows about 150,000 clones, 92% of them singletons. The chain is built from TRBV9 and TRBJ1-3; 10 nucleotides line up with TRBD1. Sequenced material: peripheral blood, taken on day 0 of AZD1222 vaccination. The origin of this receptor is an adult in good health. The CDR3 sequence: CASSLGTGVSSGNTIYF. The CDR3 DNA reads as TGTGCCAGCAGTCTCGGGACAGGGGTCTCCTCTGGAAACACCATATATTTT.